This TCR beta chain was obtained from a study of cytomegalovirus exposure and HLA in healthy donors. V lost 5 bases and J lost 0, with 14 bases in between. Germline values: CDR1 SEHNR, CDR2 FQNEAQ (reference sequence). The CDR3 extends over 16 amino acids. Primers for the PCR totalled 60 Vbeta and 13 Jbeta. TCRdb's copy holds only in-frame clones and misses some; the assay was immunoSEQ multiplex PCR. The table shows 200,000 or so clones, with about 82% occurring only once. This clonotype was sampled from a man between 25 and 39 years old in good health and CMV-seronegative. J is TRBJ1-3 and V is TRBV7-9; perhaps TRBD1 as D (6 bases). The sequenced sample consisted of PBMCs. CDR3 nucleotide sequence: TGTGCCAGCAGCGAACAGGGCATCCTCTCTGGAAACACCATATATTTT. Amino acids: CASSEQGILSGNTIYF.